Sequencing of this T cell receptor (beta chain) was carried out in a study of T cells in Graves' hyperthyroidism and ophthalmopathy. Looking at the study overall: Peripheral blood was collected at initial diagnosis, before any treatment. The study, taken as a whole, reports: Blood shared most expanded thyroid clonotypes above 0.001.

A few counts support this clonotype. What it recognizes is unknown. There were TCR beta CDR3 regions amplified from RNA transcripts. Primed by the HTBI set, a first-round RT-PCR was run on the TCR CDR3. TCRdb redid the calling of the multiplex PCR reads with MiXCR, one entry per CDR3 protein. The profile shows 750,000 to 900,000 distinct CDR3 sequences, roughly 40% of them singletons. Germline CDR1 MNHEY, CDR2 SVGAGI. The CDR3 is 13 amino acids. V was shortened by 2 bases and J by 5 bases, with 10 bases between the two germline ends. Hyperthyroidism, newly diagnosed and lasting under 2 months, affected patients aged 18 to 65. Diagnosing involved the use of clinical symptoms, serum thyroxine and TRAb, thyroid ultrasound and orbital computed tomography.

This chain connects TRBV6-5 to TRBJ2-7; tentatively, D is TRBD1 (5 bases). The source of this sequence is a man younger than 35 with Graves' hyperthyroidism. Source material: blood. The CDR3 loop reads CASSYRGWNEQYF. The DNA for the CDR3 is TGTGCCAGCAGTTACAGGGGATGGAACGAGCAGTACTTC.